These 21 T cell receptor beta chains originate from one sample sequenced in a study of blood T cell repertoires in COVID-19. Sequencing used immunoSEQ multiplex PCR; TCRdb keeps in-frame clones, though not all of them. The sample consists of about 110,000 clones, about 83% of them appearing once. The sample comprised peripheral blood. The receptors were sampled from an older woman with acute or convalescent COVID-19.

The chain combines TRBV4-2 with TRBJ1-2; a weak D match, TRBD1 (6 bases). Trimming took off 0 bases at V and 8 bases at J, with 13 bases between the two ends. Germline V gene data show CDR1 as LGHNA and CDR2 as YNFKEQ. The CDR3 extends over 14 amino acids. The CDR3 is CASSQDPGVRGYTF. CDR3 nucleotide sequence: TGTGCCAGCAGCCAAGATCCAGGGGTTCGAGGCTACACCTTC.

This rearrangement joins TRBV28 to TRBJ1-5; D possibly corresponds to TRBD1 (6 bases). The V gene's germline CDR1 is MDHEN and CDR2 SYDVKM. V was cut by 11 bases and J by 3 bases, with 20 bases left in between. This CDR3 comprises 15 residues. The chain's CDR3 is CAGQTGLDPNQPQHF. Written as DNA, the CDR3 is TGTGCCGGCCAGACAGGTTTAGATCCCAATCAGCCCCAGCATTTT.

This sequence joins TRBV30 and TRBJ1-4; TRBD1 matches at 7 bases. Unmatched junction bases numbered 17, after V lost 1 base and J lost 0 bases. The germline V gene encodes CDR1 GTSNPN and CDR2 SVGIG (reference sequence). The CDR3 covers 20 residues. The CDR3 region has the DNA TGTGCCTGGAGTGACTGGACAGGCTTGTTAGGTCTCTCAACTAATGAAAAACTGTTTTTT. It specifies CAWSDWTGLLGLSTNEKLFF.

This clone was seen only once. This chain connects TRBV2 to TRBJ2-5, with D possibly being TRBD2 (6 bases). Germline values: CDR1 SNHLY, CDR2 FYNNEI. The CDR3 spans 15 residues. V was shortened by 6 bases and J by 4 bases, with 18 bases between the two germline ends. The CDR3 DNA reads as TGTGCCAGCAGGGCCCTCAGGGCGGAGGGAGAGACCCAGTACTTC. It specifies CASRALRAEGETQYF.

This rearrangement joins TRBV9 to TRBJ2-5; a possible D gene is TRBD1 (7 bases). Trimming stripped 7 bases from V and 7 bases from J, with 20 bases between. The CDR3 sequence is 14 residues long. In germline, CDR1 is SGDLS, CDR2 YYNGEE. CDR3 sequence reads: CASDDREKGGTQYF. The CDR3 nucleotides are TGTGCCAGCGACGACAGGGAGAAGGGGGGGACCCAGTACTTC.

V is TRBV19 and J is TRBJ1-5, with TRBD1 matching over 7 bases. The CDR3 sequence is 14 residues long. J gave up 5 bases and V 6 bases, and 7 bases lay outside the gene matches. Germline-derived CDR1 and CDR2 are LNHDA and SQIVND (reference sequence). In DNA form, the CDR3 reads TGTGCCAGTAGCCCGGGACAGCTCTATCAGCCCCAGCATTTT. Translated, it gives CASSPGQLYQPQHF.

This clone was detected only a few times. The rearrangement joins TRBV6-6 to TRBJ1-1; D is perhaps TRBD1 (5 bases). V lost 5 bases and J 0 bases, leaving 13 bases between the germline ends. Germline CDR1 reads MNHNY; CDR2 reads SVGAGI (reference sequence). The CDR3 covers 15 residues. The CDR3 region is CASSGLGGLNTEAFF. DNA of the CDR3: TGTGCCAGCAGTGGTTTGGGGGGACTGAACACTGAAGCTTTCTTT.

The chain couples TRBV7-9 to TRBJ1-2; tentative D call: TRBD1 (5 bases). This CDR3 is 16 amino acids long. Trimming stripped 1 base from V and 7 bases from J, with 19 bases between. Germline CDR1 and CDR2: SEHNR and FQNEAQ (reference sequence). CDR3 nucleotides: TGTGCCAGCAGCTTAGTTCGTGGGGGGGAGTTACCTGGCTACACCTTC. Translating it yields CASSLVRGGELPGYTF. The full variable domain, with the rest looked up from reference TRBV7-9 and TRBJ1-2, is DTGVSQNPRHKITKRGQNVTFRCDPISEHNRLYWYRQTLGQGPEFLTYFQNEAQLEKSRLLSDRFSAERPKGSFSTLEIQRTEQGDSAMYLCASSLVRGGELPGYTFGSGTRLTVV.

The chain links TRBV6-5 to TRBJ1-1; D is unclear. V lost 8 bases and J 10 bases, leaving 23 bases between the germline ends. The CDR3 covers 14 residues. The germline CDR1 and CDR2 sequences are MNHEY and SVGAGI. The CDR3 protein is CASAPDAGKKGAFF. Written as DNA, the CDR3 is TGTGCCAGCGCACCCGACGCCGGGAAAAAGGGAGCTTTCTTT.

The chain's CDR3 is CASSPSQSTQYF. CDR3 nucleotide sequence: TGTGCCAGCAGCCCCTCTCAGTCTACGCAGTATTTT. V gene TRBV2 combines with J gene TRBJ2-3, with no clear D. Looked up from germline, CDR1 is SNHLY and CDR2 is FYNNEI. Trimming stripped 6 bases from V and 8 bases from J, with 12 bases between. This CDR3 contains 12 residues.

The CDR3 loop reads CASSHIPGGGVPQPQHF. CDR3 nucleotide sequence: TGTGCCAGCAGCCACATCCCGGGAGGGGGTGTGCCTCAGCCCCAGCATTTT. This rearrangement joins TRBV6-4 to TRBJ1-5, with a possible D match to TRBD1 (6 bases). Germline V gives CDR1 MRHNA, CDR2 SNTAGT. The CDR3 has 17 residues. The ends were cut back, 6 bases at V and 6 bases at J, with 24 bases in the middle.

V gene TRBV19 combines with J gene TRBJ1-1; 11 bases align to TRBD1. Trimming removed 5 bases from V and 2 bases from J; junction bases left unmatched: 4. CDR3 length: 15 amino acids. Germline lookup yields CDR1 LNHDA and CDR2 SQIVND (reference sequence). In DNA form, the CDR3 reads TGTGCCAGTAGTCCGGGGACAGGGGGTAACACTGAAGCTTTCTTT. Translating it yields CASSPGTGGNTEAFF. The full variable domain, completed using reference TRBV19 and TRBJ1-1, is DGGITQSPKYLFRKEGQNVTLSCEQNLNHDAMYWYRQDPGQGLRLIYYSQIVNDFQKGDIAEGYSVSREKKESFPLTVTSAQKNPTAFYLCASSPGTGGNTEAFFGQGTRLTVV.

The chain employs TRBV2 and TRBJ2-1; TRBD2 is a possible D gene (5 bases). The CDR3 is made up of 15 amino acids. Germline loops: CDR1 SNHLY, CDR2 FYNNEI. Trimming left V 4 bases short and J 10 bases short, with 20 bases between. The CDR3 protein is CASSGTSASPAEQFF. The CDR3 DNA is TGTGCCAGCAGTGGGACTTCGGCTTCCCCCGCGGAGCAGTTCTTC.

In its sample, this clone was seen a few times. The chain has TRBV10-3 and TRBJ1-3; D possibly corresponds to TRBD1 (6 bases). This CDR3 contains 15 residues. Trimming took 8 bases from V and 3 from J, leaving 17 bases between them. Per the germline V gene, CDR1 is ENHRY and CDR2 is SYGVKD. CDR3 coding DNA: TGTGCCATCGGGGGGGCTTTAGGGCTTGGAAACACCATATATTTT. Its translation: CAIGGALGLGNTIYF.

In DNA form, the CDR3 reads TGTGCCAGCAGCTTAAGGACACCCAGTAATAATCAGCCCCAGCATTTT. Translated, it gives CASSLRTPSNNQPQHF. The J gene is TRBJ1-5, the V gene TRBV7-9; a weak D match, TRBD1 (5 bases). Germline V gene data show CDR1 as SEHNR and CDR2 as FQNEAQ (reference sequence). Trimming cost V 2 bases and J 4 bases, with 15 bases left between them. This CDR3 is built from 16 residues. Complete variable domain (other parts from reference TRBV7-9 and TRBJ1-5): DTGVSQNPRHKITKRGQNVTFRCDPISEHNRLYWYRQTLGQGPEFLTYFQNEAQLEKSRLLSDRFSAERPKGSFSTLEIQRTEQGDSAMYLCASSLRTPSNNQPQHFGDGTRLSIL.

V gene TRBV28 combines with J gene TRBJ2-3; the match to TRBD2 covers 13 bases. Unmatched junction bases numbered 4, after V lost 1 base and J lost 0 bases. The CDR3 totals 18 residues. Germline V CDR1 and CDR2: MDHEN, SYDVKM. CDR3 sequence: CASSLSRGLAGSTDTQYF. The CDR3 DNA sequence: TGTGCCAGCAGTTTATCTCGGGGACTAGCGGGGAGCACAGATACGCAGTATTTT.

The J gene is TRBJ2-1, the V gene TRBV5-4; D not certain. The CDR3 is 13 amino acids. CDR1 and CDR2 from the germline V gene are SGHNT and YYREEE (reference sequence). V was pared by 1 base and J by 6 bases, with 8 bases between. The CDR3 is CASSLIPSNEQFF. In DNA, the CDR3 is TGTGCCAGCAGCTTGATCCCGTCCAATGAGCAGTTCTTC.

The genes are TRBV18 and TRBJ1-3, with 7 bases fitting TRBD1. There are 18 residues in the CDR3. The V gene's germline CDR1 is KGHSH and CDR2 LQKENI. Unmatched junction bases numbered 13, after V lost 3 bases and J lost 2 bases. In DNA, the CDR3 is TGTGCCAGCTCACCCTACCGGGGGACCGGGACAGCTGGAAACACCATATATTTT. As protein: CASSPYRGTGTAGNTIYF.

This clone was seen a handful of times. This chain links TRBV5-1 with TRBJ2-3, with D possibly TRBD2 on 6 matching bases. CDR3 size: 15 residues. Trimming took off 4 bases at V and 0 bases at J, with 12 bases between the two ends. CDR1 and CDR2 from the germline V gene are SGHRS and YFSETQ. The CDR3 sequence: CASSLGGTSTDTQYF. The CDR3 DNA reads TGCGCCAGCAGCCTAGGAGGGACTAGCACAGATACGCAGTATTTT.

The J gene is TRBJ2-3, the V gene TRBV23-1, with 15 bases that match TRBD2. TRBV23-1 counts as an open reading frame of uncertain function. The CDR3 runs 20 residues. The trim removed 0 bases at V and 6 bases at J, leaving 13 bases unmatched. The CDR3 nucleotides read TGCGCCAGCAGTCAATCCTCTCATTTCGGACTAGCGGGGGGGGTTGATACGCAGTATTTT. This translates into CASSQSSHFGLAGGVDTQYF.

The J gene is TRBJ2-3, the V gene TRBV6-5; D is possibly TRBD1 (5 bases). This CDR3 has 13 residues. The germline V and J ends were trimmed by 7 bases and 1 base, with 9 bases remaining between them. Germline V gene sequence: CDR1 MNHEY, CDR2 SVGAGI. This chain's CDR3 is CASKVGGTDTQYF. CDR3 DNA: TGTGCCAGCAAAGTAGGGGGCACAGATACGCAGTATTTT.